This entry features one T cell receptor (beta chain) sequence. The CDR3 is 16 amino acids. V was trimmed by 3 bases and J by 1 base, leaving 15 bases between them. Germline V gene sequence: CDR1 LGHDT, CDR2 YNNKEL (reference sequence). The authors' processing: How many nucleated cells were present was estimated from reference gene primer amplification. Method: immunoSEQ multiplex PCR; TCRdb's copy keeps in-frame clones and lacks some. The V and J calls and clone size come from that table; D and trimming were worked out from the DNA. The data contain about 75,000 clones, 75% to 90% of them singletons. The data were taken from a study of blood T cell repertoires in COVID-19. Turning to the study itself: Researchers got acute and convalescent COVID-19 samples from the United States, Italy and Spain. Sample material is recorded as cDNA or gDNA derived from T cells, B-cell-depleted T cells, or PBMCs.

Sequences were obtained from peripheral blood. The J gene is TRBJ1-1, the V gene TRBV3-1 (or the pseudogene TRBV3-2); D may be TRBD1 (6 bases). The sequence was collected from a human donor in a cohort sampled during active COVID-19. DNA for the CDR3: TGTGCCAGCAGCCATCCCCAGACAGGATCGAACACTGAAGCTTTCTTT. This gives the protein CASSHPQTGSNTEAFF.